This T cell receptor beta chain is from a study of blood T cells in healthy people across ages. Alongside a J-beta primer mix, a sample-barcoded 5' primer served in a second PCR lasting about 6 to 12 cycles. TCRdb ran MiXCR on the 5' RACE reads and lists one entry per CDR3 protein. The sample lists 1.5 million or so distinct CDR3 sequences, 42% seen once, with roughly 8.2% in the top ten. The source is a woman aged 18-35 years in good health. Sequencing was performed on blood.

CDR3 coding DNA: TGTGCCAGCAGTACGGACAGGGGCTCAGATACGCAGTATTTT. It is translated as CASSTDRGSDTQYF. This chain links TRBV6-1 with TRBJ2-3; 9 bases agree with TRBD1. Looked up from germline, CDR1 is MNHNS and CDR2 is SASEGT. Trimming cost V 5 bases and J 4 bases; bases outside gene matches: 4. The CDR3 covers 14 residues.